Listed here is a single T cell receptor (beta chain). Its antigen is unidentified. This sample was included in a study of CXCR3-negative and CXCR3-positive naive CD8 T cells. Study-wide findings and caveats: CXCR3-positive naive cells had more hydrophobic TRB CDR3s than CXCR3-negative naive cells.

This CDR3 has 15 residues. Germline CDR1 is MDHEN and CDR2 is SYDVKM. The libraries of TRB cDNA were constructed through 5' RACE using UMI labels. With the 5' RACE reads reprocessed, TCRdb shows one record per CDR3 protein and no DNA. Recorded for this sample: approximately 100,000 distinct CDR3 sequences. This sequence joins TRBV28 and TRBJ1-5; TCRdb outputs TRBD1, but without DNA this stays unchecked. The sequence was obtained from a human donor in good health. Some clones in this sample may be carry-over from other donors' samples. The sequencing input was naive CXCR3+ CD8+ T cells from blood. Subset noted: CD45RO-CCR7+CD27+CD95- naive CD8+ T cells expressing CXCR3 (TNR3+). CDR3: CASSPGTGINQPQHF.